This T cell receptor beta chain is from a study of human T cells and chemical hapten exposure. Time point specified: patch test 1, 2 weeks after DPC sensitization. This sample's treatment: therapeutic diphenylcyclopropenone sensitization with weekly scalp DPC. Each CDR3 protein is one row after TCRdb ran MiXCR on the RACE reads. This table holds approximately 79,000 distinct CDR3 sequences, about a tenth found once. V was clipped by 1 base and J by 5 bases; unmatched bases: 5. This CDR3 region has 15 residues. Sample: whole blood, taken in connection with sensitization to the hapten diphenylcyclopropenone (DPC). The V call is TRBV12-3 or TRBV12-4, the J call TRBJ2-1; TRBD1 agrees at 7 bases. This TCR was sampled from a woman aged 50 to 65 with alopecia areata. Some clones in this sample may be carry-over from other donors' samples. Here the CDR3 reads CASSLGGQKDNEQFF. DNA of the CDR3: TGTGCCAGCAGTTTAGGGGGACAGAAGGACAATGAGCAGTTCTTC.